One and the same sample provided the 27 T cell receptor beta chains below, sequenced in a study of blood T cell repertoires in COVID-19. The repertoire was sequenced with immunoSEQ multiplex PCR; TCRdb's copy has only in-frame clones and lacks some. The sample lists about 180,000 clones, approximately 80% occurring once. Sequencing was carried out using PBMCs or T cells enriched from blood (not recorded which). These TCRs come from a man between 60 and 75 years old who had been exposed to COVID-19.

The table lists this clone with a few counts. The chain employs TRBV6-2 or TRBV6-3 and TRBJ1-1; a possible D gene is TRBD1 (5 bases). There are 17 residues in the CDR3. V dropped 2 bases and J dropped 0 bases, with 16 bases sitting between them. Germline V gene lookup returns CDR1 MNHEY and CDR2 SVGEGT. In nucleotides, the CDR3 is TGTGCCAGCAGTTACCCGGAGGGGCAGGGCATGAACACTGAAGCTTTCTTT. It translates to CASSYPEGQGMNTEAFF.

This clone was picked up one time. The chain employs TRBV7-2 and TRBJ2-7; TRBD2 agrees at 8 bases. V gave up 4 bases and J gave up 1 base; unmatched junction bases: 6. The CDR3 loop spans 15 amino acids. Germline CDR1 is SGHTA and CDR2 is FQGNSA. The CDR3 DNA reads TGTGCCAGCAGCTCCAAGCGGGAGTATTCCTACGAGCAGTACTTC. Its translation: CASSSKREYSYEQYF. Drawing the rest from reference TRBV7-2 and TRBJ2-7, the complete variable domain is GAGVSQSPSNKVTEKGKDVELRCDPISGHTALYWYRQSLGQGLEFLIYFQGNSAPDKSGLPSDRFSAERTGGSVSTLTIQRTQQEDSAVYLCASSSKREYSYEQYFGPGTRLTVT.

The V and J genes are TRBV5-5 and TRBJ2-2; the D gene is possibly TRBD1 (6 bases). V gave up 7 bases and J gave up 6 bases, with 16 bases separating them. The germline gives CDR1 SGHKS, CDR2 YYEKEE (reference sequence). The CDR3 sequence is 14 residues long. The CDR3 here is CASHRDGQPGELFF. In nucleotides, the CDR3 is TGTGCCAGCCACAGAGATGGACAGCCCGGGGAGCTGTTTTTT.

This chain links TRBV5-1 with TRBJ2-1, with 10 bases aligning to TRBD1. In germline, CDR1 is SGHRS, CDR2 YFSETQ. Trimming removed 2 bases from V and 1 base from J; junction bases left unmatched: 3. The CDR3 has 16 amino acids. CDR3 in amino acids: CASSFRGQGSYNEQFF. The CDR3 DNA reads TGCGCCAGCAGCTTTAGGGGACAGGGGTCCTACAATGAGCAGTTCTTC.

V is TRBV19 and J is TRBJ2-3, with D possibly being TRBD2 (6 bases). The CDR3 runs to 15 residues. Between the trimmed V and J ends, which lost 3 bases and 6 bases, there was a span of 16 bases. Germline V CDR1 and CDR2: LNHDA, SQIVND (reference sequence). The CDR3 region has the DNA TGTGCCAGTAGTATCGACGGGACTTCGAGGGATACGCAGTATTTT. This translates into CASSIDGTSRDTQYF.

The rearrangement uses TRBV6-2 or TRBV6-3 and TRBJ2-1; 7 bases align to TRBD2. Looked up from germline, CDR1 is MNHEY and CDR2 is SVGEGT. Germline trimming cut 2 bases from V and 0 bases from J; bases unmatched to any gene: 7. CDR3 length equals 17 residues. The CDR3 bases are TGTGCCAGCAGTTACGGGATAGCGGGCGACTCCTACAATGAGCAGTTCTTC. Protein: CASSYGIAGDSYNEQFF.

The chain couples TRBV6-1 to TRBJ2-5; 9 bases match TRBD1. The CDR3 totals 14 residues. CDR1 is MNHNS and CDR2 is SASEGT in the germline V gene. V shed 1 base and J 5 bases; nucleotides not matched to a gene: 2. CDR3 sequence: CASSEGTGVETQYF. CDR3 DNA sequence: TGTGCCAGCAGTGAAGGGACAGGGGTCGAGACCCAGTACTTC.

V is TRBV7-9 and J is TRBJ1-2; D unclear. The V and J ends lost 4 bases and 6 bases respectively, with 24 bases between them. This CDR3 has 17 residues. Germline CDR1 reads SEHNR; CDR2 reads FQNEAQ (reference sequence). CDR3 sequence reads: CASSYSNPLSSRDGYTF. The DNA of the CDR3 is TGTGCCAGCAGCTATAGTAACCCTTTGTCCTCGCGGGATGGCTACACCTTC. Using reference TRBV7-9 and TRBJ1-2 for the parts outside the CDR3, the full variable domain is DTGVSQNPRHKITKRGQNVTFRCDPISEHNRLYWYRQTLGQGPEFLTYFQNEAQLEKSRLLSDRFSAERPKGSFSTLEIQRTEQGDSAMYLCASSYSNPLSSRDGYTFGSGTRLTVV.

The CDR3 DNA reads as TGTGCCTGGAGTGTAATCAGGGGGCTCCATCTTTTCGGCTACACCTTC. It encodes CAWSVIRGLHLFGYTF. J is TRBJ1-2 and V is TRBV30; 8 nucleotides match TRBD1. Germline assignment: CDR1 GTSNPN and CDR2 SVGIG (reference sequence). Trimming cost V 0 bases and J 8 bases; bases outside gene matches: 14. CDR3 length equals 16 residues.

The chain has TRBV4-3 and TRBJ2-3; TRBD2 might be the D (6 bases). The CDR3 covers 13 residues. Germline V gene lookup returns CDR1 LGHNA and CDR2 YSLEER. V lost 0 bases, J lost 5 bases, and 6 bases lay in between. The CDR3 DNA sequence: TGCGCCAGCAGCCAAGAGGGGGGAGATACGCAGTATTTT. It is translated as CASSQEGGDTQYF.

Here the CDR3 DNA reads TGTGCCACCAGTGATACCACAGGGGCGGGCACAGATACGCAGTATTTT. This codes for CATSDTTGAGTDTQYF. The chain combines TRBV24-1 with TRBJ2-3; 7 nucleotides match TRBD1. Germline V gene lookup returns CDR1 KGHDR and CDR2 SFDVKD. The CDR3 runs 16 residues. V lost 3 bases and J lost 1; bases outside the gene matches: 6.

The chain links TRBV11-2 to TRBJ1-1, with D uncertain. Looked up from germline, CDR1 is SGHAT and CDR2 is FQNNGV. CDR3 length: 14 residues. The ends were cut back, 1 base at V and 6 bases at J, with 12 bases in the middle. The CDR3 spells CASSLVSHSAEAFF. The CDR3, as DNA: TGTGCCAGCAGCTTAGTGAGCCATTCGGCTGAAGCTTTCTTT. Full variable domain (rest looked up from reference TRBV11-2 and TRBJ1-1): EAGVAQSPRYKIIEKRQSVAFWCNPISGHATLYWYQQILGQGPKLLIQFQNNGVVDDSQLPKDRFSAERLKGVDSTLKIQPAKLEDSAVYLCASSLVSHSAEAFFGQGTRLTVV.

The chain employs TRBV11-2 and TRBJ1-3; 7 bases map to TRBD1. Looked up from germline, CDR1 is SGHAT and CDR2 is FQNNGV. The trim removed 5 bases at V and 3 bases at J, leaving 10 bases unmatched. The CDR3 contains 16 residues. CDR3 sequence: CASSPPRGQGGNTIYF. CDR3 sequence (DNA): TGTGCCAGCAGCCCGCCGAGGGGGCAGGGTGGAAACACCATATATTTT.

The chain is built from TRBV19 and TRBJ1-5; 9 nucleotides align to TRBD1. Germline assignment: CDR1 LNHDA and CDR2 SQIVND (reference sequence). The J segment lost 3 bases and the V segment lost 8 bases, leaving 8 bases of the junction unmatched. The CDR3 covers 15 residues. This CDR3 reads CASRLDRGTNQPQHF. The DNA of the CDR3 is TGTGCCAGTCGACTGGACAGGGGTACCAATCAGCCCCAGCATTTT.

The rearrangement joins TRBV7-9 to TRBJ2-7; 9 nucleotides align to TRBD1. The CDR3 loop spans 16 amino acids. With V trimmed by 4 bases and J by 2 bases, 9 bases remained unmatched. The V gene's germline CDR1 is SEHNR and CDR2 FQNEAQ (reference sequence). The CDR3 here is CASSSQRDRAPYEQYF. The CDR3 coding sequence is TGTGCCAGCAGCTCGCAAAGGGACAGGGCTCCCTACGAGCAGTACTTC.

This clone was recorded only once. The genes are TRBV10-3 and TRBJ1-2; the D is unclear. Trimming pared 10 bases from V and 5 bases from J, leaving 14 bases between. Germline CDR1 and CDR2: ENHRY and SYGVKD. This CDR3 comprises 12 residues. CDR3 amino acids: CATTTPSYGYTF. The DNA of the CDR3 is TGTGCCACCACTACCCCTTCGTATGGCTACACCTTC.

V usage is TRBV11-2 and J usage is TRBJ2-1; 8 positions agree with TRBD2. Germline V gene data show CDR1 as SGHAT and CDR2 as FQNNGV. This CDR3 is 13 amino acids long. The V and J ends lost 5 bases and 6 bases, in that order; junction bases with no gene match: 3. CDR3 DNA: TGTGCCAGCAGCCTTAGCGGGGCCAATGAGCAGTTCTTC. Amino acid sequence: CASSLSGANEQFF.

In this sample, this clone turned up once. The chain links TRBV30 to TRBJ2-6; D uncertain. This CDR3 region has 17 residues. With 2 bases removed from V and 0 bases from J, the gap between germline ends came to 14 bases. Looked up from germline, CDR1 is GTSNPN and CDR2 is SVGIG (reference sequence). The CDR3 region is CAWSPLGLSSGANVLTF. The DNA for the CDR3 is TGTGCCTGGAGTCCCCTAGGTCTTAGCTCTGGGGCCAACGTCCTGACTTTC.

The rearrangement links TRBV7-8 to TRBJ1-5; 9 bases are shared with TRBD1. The ends lost 3 bases at V and 5 bases at J; junction bases unmatched: 2. Germline-derived CDR1 and CDR2 are SGHVS and FQNEAQ. The CDR3 extends over 14 amino acids. The CDR3 nucleotides read TGTGCCAGCAGCTTGAGGACAGGGGATCAGCCCCAGCATTTT. This codes for CASSLRTGDQPQHF.

In this sample, this clone turned up once. The V and J genes are TRBV9 and TRBJ2-6, with TRBD1 matching 10 bases. Looked up from germline, CDR1 is SGDLS and CDR2 is YYNGEE. This CDR3 spans 14 amino acids. J was trimmed by 12 bases and V by 5 bases; bases with no gene match: 8. The CDR3 protein is CASRIGTGATVLTF. For the CDR3, the DNA is TGTGCCAGCAGAATTGGGACAGGGGCGACCGTCCTGACTTTC.

The chain recombines TRBV5-8 with TRBJ2-5, with 7 bases matching TRBD1. Germline CDR1 is SGHTS and CDR2 is YDEGEE. V trimming: 5 bases; J trimming: 5 bases; junction bases outside the gene matches: 12. The CDR3 totals 15 residues. The CDR3 here is CASRPTGVAGETQYF. The CDR3, as DNA: TGTGCCAGCAGACCCACAGGGGTGGCAGGGGAGACCCAGTACTTC.

V gene TRBV5-1 combines with J gene TRBJ2-5; no firm D call. Trimming took 1 base from V and 5 from J, leaving 12 bases between them. The CDR3 contains 14 residues. The germline V gene has CDR1 SGHRS and CDR2 YFSETQ. CDR3 in DNA: TGCGCCAGCAGCTTGATTTCGGGTGGGGAGACCCAGTACTTC. This sequence encodes CASSLISGGETQYF.

This CDR3 is CASLQTQGALTEAFF. CDR3 nucleotides: TGTGCCAGTCTCCAAACCCAGGGGGCGCTGACTGAAGCTTTCTTT. The chain links TRBV19 to TRBJ1-1; 8 nucleotides agree with TRBD1. V lost 8 bases to trimming and J lost 5 bases; unmatched junction nucleotides: 13. Germline V gene sequence: CDR1 LNHDA, CDR2 SQIVND (reference sequence). The CDR3 runs 15 residues.

This chain connects TRBV6-5 to TRBJ2-7; D is perhaps TRBD1 (5 bases). V was clipped by 2 bases and J by 6 bases, with 14 bases between them. The CDR3 sequence is 14 residues long. Germline CDR1 MNHEY, CDR2 SVGAGI. The CDR3 coding sequence is TGTGCCAGCAGTTACGTCAGGGCTAGGGGCGAGCAGTACTTC. Translation gives CASSYVRARGEQYF.

This clone was observed a few times. The chain is built from TRBV28 and TRBJ1-2; the match to TRBD1 covers 10 bases. After removal of 6 bases from V and 6 bases from J, the junction contained 7 bases not matched to a gene. Germline V CDR1 and CDR2: MDHEN, SYDVKM. The length of the CDR3 is 14 residues. The CDR3 loop reads CASSPAGTGDGYTF. The CDR3 DNA reads as TGTGCCAGCAGCCCAGCCGGGACAGGGGATGGCTACACCTTC.

The chain uses TRBV2 and TRBJ2-7; possible D gene TRBD2, 5 bases. Trimming took 6 bases from V and 0 from J, leaving 9 bases between them. Germline values: CDR1 SNHLY, CDR2 FYNNEI. This CDR3 has 13 residues. The DNA for the CDR3 is TGTGCCAGCAGGGACTGGCACTCCTACGAGCAGTACTTC. This sequence encodes CASRDWHSYEQYF. The whole variable domain, remainder taken from reference TRBV2 and TRBJ2-7, is EPEVTQTPSHQVTQMGQEVILRCVPISNHLYFYWYRQILGQKVEFLVSFYNNEISEKSEIFDDQFSVERPDGSNFTLKIRSTKLEDSAMYFCASRDWHSYEQYFGPGTRLTVT.

This chain uses TRBV30 with TRBJ1-1; 7 positions match TRBD1. CDR1 and CDR2 (germline): GTSNPN, SVGIG (reference sequence). The CDR3 has 14 amino acids. The ends lost 2 bases at V and 5 bases at J; junction bases unmatched: 8. The CDR3 region has the DNA TGTGCCTGGAGTACACGGACAGGCGGGACTGAAGCTTTCTTT. It codes for CAWSTRTGGTEAFF.